This is a list of T cell receptor beta chains from one sample in a study of long-term antiretroviral therapy in people with HIV. Assay: immunoSEQ multiplex PCR; the TCRdb copy retains only in-frame clones and omits some. The data show fewer than 25,000 clones, with about nine tenths seen just once and 8.7% held by the top ten. This specimen consisted of unsorted PBMCs, obtained 1.8 years before starting antiretroviral therapy. These receptors all come from a man aged 50-60 years with HIV. Both conserved end residues are part of each CDR3. D genes are given only for firm matches. Expanded clones get a size class; other rows say once, few or many, or leave the size out.

d_call: -; v_call: TRBV18; clone_size: -; j_call: TRBJ2-1; cdr3_nt: TGTGCCAGCTCCCCCACCGGAGACTCCTACAATGAGCAGTTCTTC; cdr3_aa: CASSPTGDSYNEQFF
d_call: -; v_call: TRBV12-5; clone_size: few; j_call: TRBJ2-2; cdr3_nt: TGTGCTAGTGGTAAGGCATTAGGCGAGACCACCGGGGAGCTGTTTTTT; cdr3_aa: CASGKALGETTGELFF
d_call: -; v_call: TRBV7-2; clone_size: -; j_call: TRBJ2-7; cdr3_nt: TGTGCCAGCAGCTCCCCTGAGTGGGGTTGGCACGAGCAGTACTTC; cdr3_aa: CASSSPEWGWHEQYF
d_call: -; v_call: TRBV7-7; clone_size: -; j_call: TRBJ2-3; cdr3_nt: TGTGCTAGCAGCCCAAGTCCTGGGGACACGCAGTATTTT; cdr3_aa: CASSPSPGDTQYF
d_call: TRBD1; v_call: TRBV6-1; clone_size: -; j_call: TRBJ1-5; cdr3_nt: TGTGCCAGCAGTGATCGACAGGGGGCAAGAAAGGATCATCAGCCCCAGCATTTT; cdr3_aa: CASSDRQGARKDHQPQHF
d_call: -; v_call: TRBV19; clone_size: -; j_call: TRBJ1-4; cdr3_nt: TGTGCCAGTAGTATTACGGAGTCGAGTGAAAAACTGTTTTTT; cdr3_aa: CASSITESSEKLFF
d_call: TRBD2; v_call: TRBV4-2; clone_size: once; j_call: TRBJ2-3; cdr3_nt: TGTGCCAGCAGCCAAGATAAGGGGCGGGAGTCCTACACAGATACGCAGTATTTT; cdr3_aa: CASSQDKGRESYTDTQYF
d_call: -; v_call: TRBV4-1; clone_size: few; j_call: TRBJ2-7; cdr3_nt: TGCGCCAGCAGCCGGGATCCGACCTACGAGCAGTACTTC; cdr3_aa: CASSRDPTYEQYF
d_call: TRBD2; v_call: TRBV30; clone_size: -; j_call: TRBJ2-4; cdr3_nt: TGTGCCTGTGCCGGGACTAGCGATTTCATTCAGTACTTC; cdr3_aa: CACAGTSDFIQYF
d_call: -; v_call: TRBV28; clone_size: -; j_call: TRBJ2-3; cdr3_nt: TGTGCCAGCAGCCAAAGACGGGATACGCAGTATTTT; cdr3_aa: CASSQRRDTQYF
d_call: -; v_call: TRBV5-1; clone_size: -; j_call: TRBJ2-7; cdr3_nt: TGCGCCAGCAGCTTGGCGGCTCCCTACGAGCAGTACTTC; cdr3_aa: CASSLAAPYEQYF
d_call: TRBD1; v_call: TRBV29-1; clone_size: -; j_call: TRBJ1-4; cdr3_nt: TGCAGCGTAAACGACAGGGGGGGAGATGAAAAACTGTTTTTT; cdr3_aa: CSVNDRGGDEKLFF
d_call: -; v_call: TRBV19; clone_size: few; j_call: TRBJ1-4; cdr3_nt: TGTGCCAGTAGTGCAACAGCCGCAACTAATGAAAAACTGTTTTTT; cdr3_aa: CASSATAATNEKLFF
d_call: -; v_call: TRBV19; clone_size: -; j_call: TRBJ1-1; cdr3_nt: TGTGCCAGTACAAAGCGGTCACAGTCTAGTATTGAAGCTTTCTTT; cdr3_aa: CASTKRSQSSIEAFF
d_call: TRBD2; v_call: TRBV7-3; clone_size: -; j_call: TRBJ2-1; cdr3_nt: TGTGCCAGCAGCCCTAGCGGGAGGGCCGGTGAGCAGTTCTTC; cdr3_aa: CASSPSGRAGEQFF
d_call: -; v_call: TRBV30; clone_size: -; j_call: TRBJ2-5; cdr3_nt: TGTGCCTGGAATGTCGGGCAAGAGACCCAGTACTTC; cdr3_aa: CAWNVGQETQYF
d_call: -; v_call: TRBV13; clone_size: -; j_call: TRBJ2-7; cdr3_nt: TGTGCCAGCAGTTTAGTTGGGGGCCTCCGGACCTACGAGCAGTACTTC; cdr3_aa: CASSLVGGLRTYEQYF
d_call: TRBD1; v_call: TRBV5-5; clone_size: -; j_call: TRBJ2-4; cdr3_nt: TGTGCCAGCACTTCTAGGGGACAGGGAAAAAACATTCAGTACTTC; cdr3_aa: CASTSRGQGKNIQYF
d_call: -; v_call: TRBV9; clone_size: -; j_call: TRBJ2-1; cdr3_nt: TGTGCCAGCAGTGTTAGTGCGTACAATGAGCAGTTCTTC; cdr3_aa: CASSVSAYNEQFF
d_call: TRBD2; v_call: TRBV7-3; clone_size: -; j_call: TRBJ2-1; cdr3_nt: TGTGCCAGCAGCTTAACCCCGTGGACTAGCGAAGACAATGAGCAGTTCTTC; cdr3_aa: CASSLTPWTSEDNEQFF
d_call: -; v_call: TRBV29-1; clone_size: -; j_call: TRBJ2-3; cdr3_nt: TGCAGCGTGGTGACCCAGCGGAAAAATACGCAGTATTTT; cdr3_aa: CSVVTQRKNTQYF
d_call: -; v_call: TRBV10-3; clone_size: -; j_call: TRBJ1-5; cdr3_nt: TGTGCCATCAGTGGGGGGGACGGGAATCAGCCCCAGCATTTT; cdr3_aa: CAISGGDGNQPQHF
d_call: -; v_call: TRBV18; clone_size: -; j_call: TRBJ2-2; cdr3_nt: TGTGCCAGCTCACCAACCCCCGCCGCGACAGGTACGAACACCGGGGAGCTGTTTTTT; cdr3_aa: CASSPTPAATGTNTGELFF
d_call: -; v_call: TRBV28; clone_size: -; j_call: TRBJ1-1; cdr3_nt: TGTGCCAGCAGTTACAGGCCCAGAATGAACACTGAAGCTTTCTTT; cdr3_aa: CASSYRPRMNTEAFF
d_call: TRBD1; v_call: TRBV14; clone_size: -; j_call: TRBJ2-5; cdr3_nt: TGTGCCAGCAGCCAAGGGGACAGCCCTTATCAAGAGACCCAGTACTTC; cdr3_aa: CASSQGDSPYQETQYF
d_call: TRBD1; v_call: TRBV12-5; clone_size: -; j_call: TRBJ2-2; cdr3_nt: TGTGCTAGTGGTTTGGGACAGGGGGCGACCGTCGGGGAGCTGTTTTTT; cdr3_aa: CASGLGQGATVGELFF
d_call: -; v_call: TRBV6-6; clone_size: -; j_call: TRBJ1-5; cdr3_nt: TGTGCCAGCAGCGAATATAGCAATCAGCCCCAGCATTTT; cdr3_aa: CASSEYSNQPQHF
d_call: -; v_call: TRBV25-1; clone_size: few; j_call: TRBJ2-7; cdr3_nt: TGTGCCAGCAGTGACCCGGGACCCCTCCTCGAGCAGTACTTC; cdr3_aa: CASSDPGPLLEQYF
d_call: -; v_call: TRBV5-4; clone_size: -; j_call: TRBJ2-7; cdr3_nt: TGTGCCAGCAGCGTGAACCGGGCCCAGAGCTACGAGCAGTACTTC; cdr3_aa: CASSVNRAQSYEQYF
d_call: TRBD2; v_call: TRBV5-4; clone_size: -; j_call: TRBJ2-3; cdr3_nt: TGTGCCAGCAGCTCTAGCGGGGGGGCATGGGATACGCAGTATTTT; cdr3_aa: CASSSSGGAWDTQYF
d_call: -; v_call: TRBV19; clone_size: few; j_call: TRBJ1-2; cdr3_nt: TGTGCCAGTAGTATAGCAGTGAGCTATGGCTACACCTTC; cdr3_aa: CASSIAVSYGYTF
d_call: -; v_call: TRBV5-1; clone_size: few; j_call: TRBJ2-7; cdr3_nt: TGCGCCAGCAGCTTGGGCAGCTCCTACGAGCAGTACTTC; cdr3_aa: CASSLGSSYEQYF
d_call: TRBD1; v_call: TRBV7-2; clone_size: -; j_call: TRBJ2-5; cdr3_nt: TGTGCCAGCAGTTTTAACAGGGGATGGGAAGAGACCCAGTACTTC; cdr3_aa: CASSFNRGWEETQYF
d_call: -; v_call: TRBV5-5; clone_size: once; j_call: TRBJ2-7; cdr3_nt: TGTGCCAGCACCGTTATGGGGTCCGGGGACGAGCAGTACTTC; cdr3_aa: CASTVMGSGDEQYF
d_call: -; v_call: TRBV19; clone_size: -; j_call: TRBJ2-7; cdr3_nt: TGTGCCAGTAGTCGAATGGGAGCGGGCAACTCCTACGAGCAGTACTTC; cdr3_aa: CASSRMGAGNSYEQYF
d_call: -; v_call: TRBV11-1; clone_size: -; j_call: TRBJ1-2; cdr3_nt: TGTGCCAGCAGTTGGGACGGCTATGGCTACACCTTC; cdr3_aa: CASSWDGYGYTF
d_call: -; v_call: TRBV10-2; clone_size: -; j_call: TRBJ2-1; cdr3_nt: TGCGCCAGCAGTTTCCCGCGACTAGTTAGCAATGAGCAGTTCTTC; cdr3_aa: CASSFPRLVSNEQFF
d_call: TRBD2; v_call: TRBV5-1; clone_size: -; j_call: TRBJ2-5; cdr3_nt: TGCGCCAGCAGCTTGGGCGTAATTACTAGCGGGGAGACCCAGTACTTC; cdr3_aa: CASSLGVITSGETQYF
d_call: -; v_call: TRBV5-1; clone_size: -; j_call: TRBJ1-2; cdr3_nt: TGCGCCAGCAGCTTGGGGGGAGAAAACTATGGCTACACCTTC; cdr3_aa: CASSLGGENYGYTF
d_call: -; v_call: TRBV13; clone_size: once; j_call: TRBJ1-6; cdr3_nt: TGTGCCAGCAGCCAACAGGGAGTAGGTTCACCCCTCCACTTT; cdr3_aa: CASSQQGVGSPLHF
d_call: -; v_call: TRBV27; clone_size: -; j_call: TRBJ2-7; cdr3_nt: TGTGCCAGTAGTTCCCTTGGACAGTCATGGAAAAACGAGCAGTACTTC; cdr3_aa: CASSSLGQSWKNEQYF
d_call: -; v_call: TRBV5-1; clone_size: -; j_call: TRBJ1-6; cdr3_nt: TGCGCCAGCAGCTCCTTCCCGACGGTCAGCTCCTATAATTCACCCCTCCACTTT; cdr3_aa: CASSSFPTVSSYNSPLHF
d_call: -; v_call: TRBV19; clone_size: -; j_call: TRBJ1-1; cdr3_nt: TGTGCCAGTAGTAAGCCAGGGAACACTGAAGCTTTCTTT; cdr3_aa: CASSKPGNTEAFF
d_call: -; v_call: TRBV5-1; clone_size: -; j_call: TRBJ2-3; cdr3_nt: TGCGCCAGCAGCTTACGGGACACAGATACGCAGTATTTT; cdr3_aa: CASSLRDTDTQYF
d_call: -; v_call: TRBV4-1; clone_size: few; j_call: TRBJ1-1; cdr3_nt: TGCGCCAGCAGCCACCCTTTGGCGGGACATCCAGAAGCTTTCTTT; cdr3_aa: CASSHPLAGHPEAFF
d_call: -; v_call: TRBV9; clone_size: -; j_call: TRBJ1-6; cdr3_nt: TGTGCCAGCATTTGGACTAGCTCACCCCTCCACTTT; cdr3_aa: CASIWTSSPLHF
d_call: -; v_call: TRBV28; clone_size: -; j_call: TRBJ1-1; cdr3_nt: TGTGCCAGCAGCCTAGGGGCAGGGAGCACTGAAGCTTTCTTT; cdr3_aa: CASSLGAGSTEAFF
d_call: -; v_call: TRBV5-1; clone_size: -; j_call: TRBJ2-2; cdr3_nt: TGCGCCAGCAGCTTGGTCGTGGGGGGCAACACCGGGGAGCTGTTTTTT; cdr3_aa: CASSLVVGGNTGELFF
d_call: TRBD1; v_call: TRBV2; clone_size: once; j_call: TRBJ2-3; cdr3_nt: TGTGCCAGCAACGACAGGGGCACAGATACGCAGTATTTT; cdr3_aa: CASNDRGTDTQYF
d_call: -; v_call: TRBV7-9; clone_size: -; j_call: TRBJ2-5; cdr3_nt: TGTGCCAGCAGCTTTTTTCCTAGCCGAGAGACCCAGTACTTC; cdr3_aa: CASSFFPSRETQYF
d_call: -; v_call: TRBV7-9; clone_size: once; j_call: TRBJ2-3; cdr3_nt: TGTGCCAGCAGCTTAGATGTCAGGGTCGGGGGCACAGATACGCAGTATTTT; cdr3_aa: CASSLDVRVGGTDTQYF
d_call: TRBD2; v_call: TRBV20-1; clone_size: -; j_call: TRBJ2-7; cdr3_nt: TGCAGTGCTAGCAGCGGGAGTTGGCAGTACTTC; cdr3_aa: CSASSGSWQYF
d_call: TRBD1; v_call: TRBV5-1; clone_size: -; j_call: TRBJ1-3; cdr3_nt: TGCGCCAGCAGTCTGGATGACAGGGTGAGCGGAAACACCATATATTTT; cdr3_aa: CASSLDDRVSGNTIYF
d_call: -; v_call: TRBV4-3; clone_size: -; j_call: TRBJ2-3; cdr3_nt: TGCGCCAGCAGCCAAGACCTCACAGATACGCAGTATTTT; cdr3_aa: CASSQDLTDTQYF
d_call: -; v_call: TRBV7-2; clone_size: -; j_call: TRBJ2-2; cdr3_nt: TGTGCCAGCAGCTTAGAGGGCCACCTCACCGGGGAGCTGTTTTTT; cdr3_aa: CASSLEGHLTGELFF
d_call: TRBD2; v_call: TRBV18; clone_size: -; j_call: TRBJ2-2; cdr3_nt: TGTGCCAGCTCACCACCGGGGGGGACGAACACCGGGGAGCTGTTTTTT; cdr3_aa: CASSPPGGTNTGELFF